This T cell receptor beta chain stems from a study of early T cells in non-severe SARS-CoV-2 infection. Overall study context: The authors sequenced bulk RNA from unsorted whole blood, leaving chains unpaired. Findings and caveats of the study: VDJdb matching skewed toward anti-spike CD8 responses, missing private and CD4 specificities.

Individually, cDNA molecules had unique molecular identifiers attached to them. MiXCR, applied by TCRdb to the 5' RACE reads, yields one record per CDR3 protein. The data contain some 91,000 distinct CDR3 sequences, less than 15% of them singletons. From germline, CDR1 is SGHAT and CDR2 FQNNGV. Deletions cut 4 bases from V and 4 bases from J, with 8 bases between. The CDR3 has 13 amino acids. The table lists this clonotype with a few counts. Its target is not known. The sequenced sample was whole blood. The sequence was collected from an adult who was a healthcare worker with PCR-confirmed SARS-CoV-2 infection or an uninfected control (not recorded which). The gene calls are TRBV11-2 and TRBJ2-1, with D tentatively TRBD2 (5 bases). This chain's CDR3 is CASSSSGYNEQFF. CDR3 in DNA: TGTGCCAGCAGCTCATCGGGGTACAATGAGCAGTTCTTC.